This T cell receptor beta chain was sequenced for a study of spatial heterogeneity in lung cancer. About the research overall: Counts of TCR transcripts in tumor regions correlated strongly with a matched bulk RNA-seq T cell module score.

Turning to this clonotype: The antigen is unknown. Since it is a stray read in a library aimed at alpha chains, this beta chain has a size that is not meaningful.

After removal of 4 bases from V and 4 bases from J, the junction contained 3 bases not matched to a gene. This CDR3 contains 15 residues. Points from the study as a whole: Expanded alpha and beta TCR counts within tumors tracked tumor mutation counts.

Specified time point: sample taken at primary tumor resection. TCRdb passed the 5' RACE reads through MiXCR, listing each CDR3 protein once. The sample lists around 9,300 distinct CDR3 sequences, about 53% occurring once. J is TRBJ2-1 and V is TRBV12-3 or TRBV12-4; 11 nucleotides match TRBD2. Sequencing used lung tumor tissue, obtained at surgery. The TCR comes from a female donor with early-stage non-small cell lung cancer. For the CDR3, the DNA is TGTGCCAGCAGTTCAAGACTAGCGGGGTACAATGAGCAGTTCTTC. Its translation: CASSSRLAGYNEQFF.